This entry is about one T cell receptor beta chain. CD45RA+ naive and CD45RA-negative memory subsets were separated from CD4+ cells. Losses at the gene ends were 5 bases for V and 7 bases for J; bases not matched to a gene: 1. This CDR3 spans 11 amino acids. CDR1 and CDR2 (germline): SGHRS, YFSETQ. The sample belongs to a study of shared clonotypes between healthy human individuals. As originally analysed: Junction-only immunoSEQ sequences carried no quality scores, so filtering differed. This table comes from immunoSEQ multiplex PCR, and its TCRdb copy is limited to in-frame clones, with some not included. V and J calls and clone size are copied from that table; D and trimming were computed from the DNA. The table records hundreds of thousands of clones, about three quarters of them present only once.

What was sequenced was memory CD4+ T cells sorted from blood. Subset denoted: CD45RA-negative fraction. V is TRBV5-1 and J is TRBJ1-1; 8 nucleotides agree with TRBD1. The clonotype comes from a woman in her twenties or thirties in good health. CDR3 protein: CASRGQVEAFF. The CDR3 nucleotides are TGCGCCAGCAGGGGACAGGTTGAAGCTTTCTTT.